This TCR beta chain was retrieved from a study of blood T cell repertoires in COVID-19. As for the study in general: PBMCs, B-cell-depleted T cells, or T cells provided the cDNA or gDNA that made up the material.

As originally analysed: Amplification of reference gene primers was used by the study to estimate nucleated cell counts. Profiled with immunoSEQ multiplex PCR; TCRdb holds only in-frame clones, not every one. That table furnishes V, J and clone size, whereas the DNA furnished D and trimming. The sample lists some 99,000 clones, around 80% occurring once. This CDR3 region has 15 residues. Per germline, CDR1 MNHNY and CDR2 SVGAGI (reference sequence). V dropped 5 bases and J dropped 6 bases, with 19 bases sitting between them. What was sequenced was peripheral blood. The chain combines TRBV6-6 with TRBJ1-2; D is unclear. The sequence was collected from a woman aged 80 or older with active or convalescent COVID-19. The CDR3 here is CASSLNRGPQDGYTF. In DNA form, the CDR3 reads TGTGCCAGCAGTCTGAACCGGGGTCCCCAGGATGGCTACACCTTC.